What follows is one T cell receptor (beta chain) and its context. This entry comes from a study of blood T cell repertoires in COVID-19. Some clones are missing from TCRdb's copy, which holds only in-frame ones; the method was immunoSEQ multiplex PCR. The sample contains roughly 190,000 clones, 87% of which appear only once. This CDR3 region has 12 residues. The V end was cut by 3 bases, the J end by 8 bases, with 7 bases between. The germline V gene encodes CDR1 MGHRA and CDR2 YSYEKL. Sequencing was done on a sample of peripheral blood. This TCR derives from a man between 60 and 75 years old with active or convalescent COVID-19. The chain has TRBV4-1 and TRBJ1-4; the D is unclear. CDR3 bases: TGCGCCAGCAGCCATCCCCCGGAAAAACTGTTTTTT. Encoded protein: CASSHPPEKLFF.